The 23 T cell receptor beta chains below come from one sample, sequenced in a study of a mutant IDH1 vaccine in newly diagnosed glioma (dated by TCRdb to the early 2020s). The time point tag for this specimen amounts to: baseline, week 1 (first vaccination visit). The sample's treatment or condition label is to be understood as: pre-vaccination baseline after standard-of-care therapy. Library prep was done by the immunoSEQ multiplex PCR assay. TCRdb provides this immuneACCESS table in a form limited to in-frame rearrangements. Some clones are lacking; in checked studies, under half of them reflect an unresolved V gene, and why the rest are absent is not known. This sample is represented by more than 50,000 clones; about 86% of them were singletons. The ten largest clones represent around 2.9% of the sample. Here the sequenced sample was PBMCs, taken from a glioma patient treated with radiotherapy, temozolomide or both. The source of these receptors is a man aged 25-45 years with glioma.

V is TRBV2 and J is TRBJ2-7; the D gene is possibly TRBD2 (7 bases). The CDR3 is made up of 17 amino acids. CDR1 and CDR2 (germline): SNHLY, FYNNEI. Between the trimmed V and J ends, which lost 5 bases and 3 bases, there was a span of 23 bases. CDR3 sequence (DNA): TGTGCCAGCAGTTACTCTACGGGGGGCCTCGCCCTCTACGAGCAGTACTTC. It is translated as CASSYSTGGLALYEQYF.

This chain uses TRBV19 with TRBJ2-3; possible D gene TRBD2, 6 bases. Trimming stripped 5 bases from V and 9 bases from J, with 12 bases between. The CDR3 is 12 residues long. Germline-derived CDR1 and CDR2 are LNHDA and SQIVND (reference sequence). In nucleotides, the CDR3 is TGTGCCAGTAGTGTTGAAGGAGGGACGCAGTATTTT. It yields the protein CASSVEGGTQYF.

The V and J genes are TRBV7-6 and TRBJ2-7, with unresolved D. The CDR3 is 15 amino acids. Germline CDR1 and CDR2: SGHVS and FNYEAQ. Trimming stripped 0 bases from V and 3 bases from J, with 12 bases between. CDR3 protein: CASSLAPGSGYEQYF. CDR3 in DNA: TGTGCCAGCAGCTTAGCGCCTGGGTCGGGCTACGAGCAGTACTTC.

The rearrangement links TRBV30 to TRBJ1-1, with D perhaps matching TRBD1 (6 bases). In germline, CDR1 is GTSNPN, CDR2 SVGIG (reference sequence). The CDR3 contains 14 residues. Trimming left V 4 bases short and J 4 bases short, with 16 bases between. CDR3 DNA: TGTGCCTGGACCGGGGGTGGAGGGGGCACTGAAGCTTTCTTT. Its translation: CAWTGGGGGTEAFF.

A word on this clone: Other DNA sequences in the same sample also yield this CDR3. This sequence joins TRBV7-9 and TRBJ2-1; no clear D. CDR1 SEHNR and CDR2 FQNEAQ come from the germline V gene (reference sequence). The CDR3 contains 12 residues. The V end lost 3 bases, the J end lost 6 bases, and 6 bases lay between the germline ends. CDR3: CASSFGPNEQFF. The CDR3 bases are TGTGCCAGCAGCTTTGGTCCCAATGAGCAGTTCTTC.

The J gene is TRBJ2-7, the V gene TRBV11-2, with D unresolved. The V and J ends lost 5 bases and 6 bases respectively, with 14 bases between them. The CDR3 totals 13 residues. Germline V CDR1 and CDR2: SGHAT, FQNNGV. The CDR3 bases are TGTGCCAGCAGCGACCTGGCGGCAGGCGAGCAGTACTTC. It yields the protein CASSDLAAGEQYF.

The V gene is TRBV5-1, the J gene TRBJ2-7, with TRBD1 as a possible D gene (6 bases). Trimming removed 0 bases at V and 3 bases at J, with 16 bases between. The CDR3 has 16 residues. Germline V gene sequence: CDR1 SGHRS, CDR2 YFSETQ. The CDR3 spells CASSLASKRQDYEQYF. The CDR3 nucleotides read TGCGCCAGCAGCTTGGCCTCCAAGAGACAGGACTACGAGCAGTACTTC.

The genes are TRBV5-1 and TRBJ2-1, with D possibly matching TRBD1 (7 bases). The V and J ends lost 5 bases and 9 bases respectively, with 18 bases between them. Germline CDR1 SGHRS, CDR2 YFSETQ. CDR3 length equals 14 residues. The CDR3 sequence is CASRARGDTGEQFF. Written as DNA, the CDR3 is TGCGCCAGCAGGGCCAGGGGGGACACGGGTGAGCAGTTCTTC.

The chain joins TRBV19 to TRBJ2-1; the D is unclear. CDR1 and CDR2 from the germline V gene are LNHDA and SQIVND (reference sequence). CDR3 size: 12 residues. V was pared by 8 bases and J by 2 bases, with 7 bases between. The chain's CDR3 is CASSRTYNEQFF. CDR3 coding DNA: TGTGCCAGTTCCAGGACCTACAATGAGCAGTTCTTC.

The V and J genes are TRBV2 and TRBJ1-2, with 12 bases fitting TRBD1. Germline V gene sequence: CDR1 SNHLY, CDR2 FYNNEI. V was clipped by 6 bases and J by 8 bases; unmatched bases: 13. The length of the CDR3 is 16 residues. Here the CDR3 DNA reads TGTGCCAGCAGACGGGACAGGGGGCCCATTTTGGGGGGCTACACCTTC. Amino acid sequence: CASRRDRGPILGGYTF.

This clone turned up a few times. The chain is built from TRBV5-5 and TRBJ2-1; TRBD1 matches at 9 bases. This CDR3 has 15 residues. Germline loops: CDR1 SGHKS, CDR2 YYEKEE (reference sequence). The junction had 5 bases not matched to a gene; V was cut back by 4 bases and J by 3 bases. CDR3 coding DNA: TGTGCCAGCAGCGGGTGGGACAGGGACTACAATGAGCAGTTCTTC. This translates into CASSGWDRDYNEQFF.

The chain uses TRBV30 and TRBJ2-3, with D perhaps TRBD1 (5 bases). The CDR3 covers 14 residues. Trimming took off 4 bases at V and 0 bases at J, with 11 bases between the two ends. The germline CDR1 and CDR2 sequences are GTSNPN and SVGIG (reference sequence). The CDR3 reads CAWTRQPSTDTQYF. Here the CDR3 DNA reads TGTGCCTGGACTCGACAGCCTAGCACAGATACGCAGTATTTT.

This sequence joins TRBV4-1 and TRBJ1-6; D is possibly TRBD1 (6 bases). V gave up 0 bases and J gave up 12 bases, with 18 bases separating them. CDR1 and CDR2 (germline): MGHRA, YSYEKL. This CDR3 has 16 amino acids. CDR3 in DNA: TGCGCCAGCAGCCAAGATAGCGCGGGTCAGGGGAAACCCCTCCACTTT. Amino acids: CASSQDSAGQGKPLHF.

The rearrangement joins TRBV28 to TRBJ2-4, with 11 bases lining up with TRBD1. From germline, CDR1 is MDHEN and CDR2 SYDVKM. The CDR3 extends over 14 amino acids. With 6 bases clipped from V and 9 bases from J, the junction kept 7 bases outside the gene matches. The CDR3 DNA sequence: TGTGCCAGCAGCCCCGGGACAGGGGGTGGCATTCAGTACTTC. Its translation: CASSPGTGGGIQYF.

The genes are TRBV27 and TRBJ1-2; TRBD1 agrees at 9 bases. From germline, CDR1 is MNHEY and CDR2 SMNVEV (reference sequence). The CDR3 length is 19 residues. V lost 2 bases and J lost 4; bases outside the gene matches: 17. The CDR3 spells CASSLLGVTGGTKIYGYTF. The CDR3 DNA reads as TGTGCCAGCAGTTTACTAGGGGTGACAGGGGGTACCAAGATCTATGGCTACACCTTC.

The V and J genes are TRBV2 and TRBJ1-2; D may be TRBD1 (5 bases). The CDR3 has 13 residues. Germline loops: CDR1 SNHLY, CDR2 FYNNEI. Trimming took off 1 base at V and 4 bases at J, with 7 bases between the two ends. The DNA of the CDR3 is TGTGCCAGCAGTGAAGGGGGGGGCTATGGCTACACCTTC. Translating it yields CASSEGGGYGYTF.

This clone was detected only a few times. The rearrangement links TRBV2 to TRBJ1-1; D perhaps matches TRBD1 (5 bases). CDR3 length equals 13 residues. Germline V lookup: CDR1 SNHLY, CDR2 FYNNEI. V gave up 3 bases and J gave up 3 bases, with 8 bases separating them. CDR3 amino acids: CASSEAGDTEAFF. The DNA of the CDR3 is TGTGCCAGCAGTGAGGCGGGGGACACTGAAGCTTTCTTT.

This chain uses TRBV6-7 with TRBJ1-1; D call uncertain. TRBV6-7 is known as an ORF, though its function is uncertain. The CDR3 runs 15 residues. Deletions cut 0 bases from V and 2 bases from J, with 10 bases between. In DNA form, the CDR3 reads TGTGCCAGCAGTTACTCAGGTCAATTTAACACTGAAGCTTTCTTT. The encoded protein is CASSYSGQFNTEAFF.

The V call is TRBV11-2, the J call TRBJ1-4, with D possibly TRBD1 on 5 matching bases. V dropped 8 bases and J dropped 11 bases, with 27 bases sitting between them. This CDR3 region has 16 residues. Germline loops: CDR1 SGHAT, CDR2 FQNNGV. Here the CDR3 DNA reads TGTGCCAGCTCATATGCAGGGACTAATATAATGAGGAAACTGTTTTTT. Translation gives CASSYAGTNIMRKLFF.

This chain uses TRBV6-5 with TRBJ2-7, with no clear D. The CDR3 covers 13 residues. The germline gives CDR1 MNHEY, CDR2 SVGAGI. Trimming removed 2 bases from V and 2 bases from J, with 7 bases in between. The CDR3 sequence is CASSYPETYEQYF. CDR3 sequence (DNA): TGTGCCAGCAGTTACCCGGAAACCTACGAGCAGTACTTC.

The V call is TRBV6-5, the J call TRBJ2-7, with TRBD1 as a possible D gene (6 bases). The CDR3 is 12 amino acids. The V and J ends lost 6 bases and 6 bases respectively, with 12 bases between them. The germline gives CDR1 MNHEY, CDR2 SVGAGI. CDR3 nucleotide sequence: TGTGCCAGCAGGACAGGTCAGCTCGAGCAGTACTTC. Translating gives CASRTGQLEQYF.

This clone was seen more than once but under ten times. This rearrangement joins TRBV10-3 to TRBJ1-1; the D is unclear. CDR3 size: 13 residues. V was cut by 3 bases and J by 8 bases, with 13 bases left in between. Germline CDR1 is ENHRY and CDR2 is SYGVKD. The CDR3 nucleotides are TGTGCCATCAGTGACCCAGCCCGCGGCGAAGCTTTCTTT. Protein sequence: CAISDPARGEAFF.

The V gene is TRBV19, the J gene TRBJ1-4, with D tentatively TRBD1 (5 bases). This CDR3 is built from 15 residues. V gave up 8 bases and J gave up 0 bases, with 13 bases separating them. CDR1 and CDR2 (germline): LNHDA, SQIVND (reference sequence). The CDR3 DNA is TGTGCCAGTGGGACGATCCTTGCAACTAATGAAAAACTGTTTTTT. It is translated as CASGTILATNEKLFF.